This TCR beta chain was captured by sequencing in a study of T cell responses to AZD1222 COVID-19 vaccine (TCRdb year 2021). Notes on the research overall: AZD1222 recipients given second doses at about 4 weeks or at about 12 weeks were pooled, since spike-specific TCR depth and breadth were not found to differ between the two schedules. A total of under 250 trial participants underwent TCR sequencing, of whom nearly 210 had received two doses of AZD1222 and about 25 had received two doses of the MenACWY control vaccine. Enrollment into the trials was organized by age into subgroups of 18-55, 56-69 and 70-plus years, and those subgroups contained approximately 160, 26 and 62 TCR-sequenced participants, respectively. Study-level results and caveats: After two AZD1222 doses, both the breadth and the depth of spike-specific TCRs were significantly higher than at day 0 and than in MenACWY recipients. The whole spike protein was spanned by vaccine-associated CD4 TCRs, and dominant responses were seen in regions 160-218 and 743-854. Conclusions about previously exposed vaccinees are limited, since just 6 or 7 AZD1222 recipients were seropositive for SARS-CoV-2 at baseline. Participants were mostly white British, with more females than males. The authors suggested clonal diversity may have been underestimated. Epitopes outside the regions mutated in the B.1.351 and B.1.1.7 variants were reportedly recognized by nearly half of the unique spike-specific TCRs. Because no day 14 peak-response samples were available, the repertoires could be characterized only after the peak T cell response. In the small 56-69-year group, the increase in depth fell short of significance, most likely because of low power.

The CDR3 regions of human TCRbeta chains were subjected to immunosequencing. The study's processing was this. Repertoire TCRs were matched against a reference library of SARS-CoV-2-specific TCRs generated with the MIRA antigen-specificity platform. Breadth meant the fraction of unique TCRs that were SARS-CoV-2-associated, whereas depth meant the fraction of total T cells that were SARS-CoV-2-associated. Using the MIRA data, each spike-specific TCR was assigned both to the spike region to which the TCR was reactive and to a CD4 or CD8 class. Log10-transformed breadth and depth values were compared by one-way ANOVA with Sidak's multiple comparisons tests. Entries here come from immuneACCESS through TCRdb and include only in-frame sequences with V and J called. Some clones fail to appear in such tables; in the studies checked, an unresolved V gene covers under half of the shortfall, and the cause of the remainder is unknown. For V, J and clone size, that table is used; D and trimming come from the DNA. This sample holds roughly 76,000 clones; roughly 90% were observed only once. About a tenth of the sample comes from the top ten.

According to the study, the label for this sample's time point signals: baseline before first vaccination. Vaccinee samples were obtained from the UK trials COV001 and COV002, which included a single-blind randomized controlled phase 2/3 trial of AZD1222 (ChAdOx1 nCoV-19) in healthy adults. For TCRbeta chain sequencing, PBMC samples were collected from trial participants at day 0 and at day 28 after the second dose. In the case of this clone: The antigen it binds to is not known. Per-nucleotide qualities are absent, and no much larger clonotype sits a single base away.

There are 15 amino acids in the CDR3, from cysteine to phenylalanine inclusive. CDR3 DNA only is kept here, 45 bases in frame from base 1. Trimming takes 7 bases from V and 7 bases from J, and the germline ends sit 19 bases apart. The germline V gene (reference sequence) specifies LNHDA as CDR1 and SQIVND as CDR2. The chain links TRBV19 with TRBJ1-4, and the D gene may be TRBD1, 5 bases matching. Sequences were derived from peripheral blood, sampled on day 0 of AZD1222 vaccination. The source of this sequence is an adult in good health. The DNA reads TGTGCCAGTACCCCCGGGGCAGGGAAAGGTGAAAAACTGTTTTTT. It translates to CASTPGAGKGEKLFF.